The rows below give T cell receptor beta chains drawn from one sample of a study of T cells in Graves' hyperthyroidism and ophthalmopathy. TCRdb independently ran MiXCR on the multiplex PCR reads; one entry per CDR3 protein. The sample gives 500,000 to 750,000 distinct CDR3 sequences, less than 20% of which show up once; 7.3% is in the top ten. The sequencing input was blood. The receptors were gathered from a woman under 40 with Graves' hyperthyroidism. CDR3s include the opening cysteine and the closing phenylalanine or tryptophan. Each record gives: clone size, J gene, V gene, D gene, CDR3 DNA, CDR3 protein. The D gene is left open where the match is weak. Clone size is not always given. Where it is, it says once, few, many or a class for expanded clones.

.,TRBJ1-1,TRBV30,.,TGTGCCTGGGGTGGGGTTTTCAGGGAGAGAACTGAAGCTTTCTTT,CAWGGVFRERTEAFF
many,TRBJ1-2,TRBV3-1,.,TGTGCCAGCAGCCAAGGACAACAATATGTGAGTGGCTACACCTTC,CASSQGQQYVSGYTF
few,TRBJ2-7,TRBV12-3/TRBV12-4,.,TGTGCCAGCAGTATCACGGGTAGCGGAGTCTACGAGCAGTACTTC,CASSITGSGVYEQYF
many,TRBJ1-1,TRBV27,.,TGTGCCAGCAGTTTATGGGGGGGGGTTGACACTGAAGCTTTCTTT,CASSLWGGVDTEAFF
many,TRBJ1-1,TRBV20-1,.,TGCAGTGCCAACCCCACAGGAAACACTGAAGCTTTCTTT,CSANPTGNTEAFF
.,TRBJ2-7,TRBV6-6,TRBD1,TGTGCCAGCAGTTACTCCCGGGACAGGGCTTTCGGAGCTCCCTACGAGCAGTACTTC,CASSYSRDRAFGAPYEQYF
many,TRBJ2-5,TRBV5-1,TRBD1,TGCGCCAGCAGCTCCCCCGGGACAGGGATAGAGACCCAGTACTTC,CASSSPGTGIETQYF
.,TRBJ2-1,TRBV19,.,TGTGCCAGTAGTATCTGGGACCAACTTTACAATGAGCAGTTCTTC,CASSIWDQLYNEQFF
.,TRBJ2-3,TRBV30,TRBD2,TGTGCCTGGAGCCAGGGACGAGCGGGAGTAGCGGTAGATACGCAGTATTTT,CAWSQGRAGVAVDTQYF
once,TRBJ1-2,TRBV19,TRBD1,TGTGCCAGTAGTTTCCGGGACAGGAGAAGTGGCTACACCTTC,CASSFRDRRSGYTF
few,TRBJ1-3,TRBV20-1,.,TGCAGTGCTAGCCAGACGGGGGATACCATATATTTT,CSASQTGDTIYF
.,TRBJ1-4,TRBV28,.,TGTGCCAGCAGTTTTTTCCAGCCAACTAATGAAAAACCGTTTTTT,CASSFFQPTNEKPFF
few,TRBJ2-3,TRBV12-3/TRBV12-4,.,TGTGCCAGCAGTCGGGACTCTTACACAGATACGCGGTATTTT,CASSRDSYTDTRYF
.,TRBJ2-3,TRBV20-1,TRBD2,TGCAGTGCTAGAGCTAGCGGGAGAGGTACGCAGTATTTT,CSARASGRGTQYF
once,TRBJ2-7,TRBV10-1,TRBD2,TGCGCCAGCAGTGACCATACTAGCGGGAGGTTCTACGAGCAGTACTTC,CASSDHTSGRFYEQYF
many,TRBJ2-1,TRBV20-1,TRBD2,TGCAGTGCTAGAGAACTAGCGGGAGGGCCTCATGAGCAGTTCTTC,CSARELAGGPHEQFF
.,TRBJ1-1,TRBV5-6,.,TGTGCCAGCAGCTTGGTTGAAAGGGGGACTGAAGCTTTCTTT,CASSLVERGTEAFF
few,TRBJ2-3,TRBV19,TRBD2,TGTGCCAGTAGTGGTAGCGGGGCTAGCACAGATACGCAGTATTTT,CASSGSGASTDTQYF
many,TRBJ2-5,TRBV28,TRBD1,TGTGCCAGCAGTTTCCTCCCGGGACAGCGGAGGCGACAAGGGATCCAAGAGACCCAGTACTTC,CASSFLPGQRRRQGIQETQYF
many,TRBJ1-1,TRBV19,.,TGTGCCAGTACCGCACCGGAGCTTAACACTGAAGCTTTCTTT,CASTAPELNTEAFF
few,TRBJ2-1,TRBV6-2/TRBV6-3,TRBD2,TGTGCCAGCACTTTACTAGCGGAGGGGGGGTACAATGAGCAGTTCTTC,CASTLLAEGGYNEQFF
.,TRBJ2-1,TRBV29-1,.,TGCAGCGCGCAGGACTACGGATTGGACAATGAGCAGTTCTTC,CSAQDYGLDNEQFF
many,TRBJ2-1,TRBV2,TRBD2,TGTGCCAGCCGGTGGGCGGGAGCCTACAATGAGCAGTTCTTC,CASRWAGAYNEQFF
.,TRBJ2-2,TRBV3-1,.,TGTGCCAGCAGCCAAGAGCGGGGACAAGTAACCACCGGGGAGCTGTTTTTT,CASSQERGQVTTGELFF
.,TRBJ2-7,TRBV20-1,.,TGCAGTGCTAGTCGAGCGCTACCCTACGAGCAGTACTTC,CSASRALPYEQYF
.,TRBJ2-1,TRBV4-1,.,TGCGCCAGCAGCCAGGAAGAACGGATAAATGAGCAGTTCTTC,CASSQEERINEQFF
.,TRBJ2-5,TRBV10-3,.,TGTGCCATCAGTGGCTACCAAGAGACCCAGTACTTC,CAISGYQETQYF
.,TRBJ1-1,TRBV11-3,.,TGTGCCAGCAGCTGGAGGAGCGGGGGGACTGAAGCTTTCTTT,CASSWRSGGTEAFF
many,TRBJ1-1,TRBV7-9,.,TGTGCCAGCAGCTCCAGACAGGCCGCAAGGACTGAAGCTTTCTTT,CASSSRQAARTEAFF
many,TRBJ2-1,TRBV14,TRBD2,TGTGCCAGCAGCCTCAGGGGGCTAGCGGGAGGGCGCAATGAGCAGTTCTTC,CASSLRGLAGGRNEQFF
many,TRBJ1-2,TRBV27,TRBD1,TGTGCCAGCAGTTTATCTTTTCTGGCAGGGGGCTGGTATGGCTACACCTTC,CASSLSFLAGGWYGYTF
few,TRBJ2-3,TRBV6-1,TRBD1,TGTGCCAGCAGTGAAGGGACAGGGGTTGCAGATACGCAGTATTTT,CASSEGTGVADTQYF
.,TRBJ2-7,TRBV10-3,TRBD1,TGTGCCATCAGTGCCCAGCCGGGACAGGGGACCTACGAGCAGTACTTC,CAISAQPGQGTYEQYF
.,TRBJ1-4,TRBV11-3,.,TGTGCCAGCAGCCCTGGACTAGGGCAGGGTAATGAAAAACTGTTTTTT,CASSPGLGQGNEKLFF
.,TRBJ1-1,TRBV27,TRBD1,TGTGCCAGCAGTCCGGGACAGGGGGTTGAAGCTTTCTTT,CASSPGQGVEAFF
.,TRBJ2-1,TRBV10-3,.,TGTGCCATCAGTGGGGAGAACAATGAGCAGTTCTTC,CAISGENNEQFF
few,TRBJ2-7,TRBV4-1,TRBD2,TGCGCCAGCAGCCGGTCACTAGCGGGAAGCTCCTACGAGCAGTACTTC,CASSRSLAGSSYEQYF
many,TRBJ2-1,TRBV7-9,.,TGTGCCAGCAGCTTAATCGGGGCTAATGAGCAGTTCTTC,CASSLIGANEQFF
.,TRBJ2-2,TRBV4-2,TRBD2,TGTGCCAGCAGCCAAGATTGGCGGGAGTTCGGGGAGCTGTTTTTT,CASSQDWREFGELFF
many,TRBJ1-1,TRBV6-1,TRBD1,TGTGCCAGCAGTCGACAGGGGGCCTCTGAAGCTTTCTTT,CASSRQGASEAFF
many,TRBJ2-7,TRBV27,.,TGTGCCAGCAGTTTGGGGTCCTCAAACGTGAAAGAGCAGTACTTC,CASSLGSSNVKEQYF
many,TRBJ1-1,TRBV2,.,TGTGCCAGCAGTGAACGTCGGATCACTGAAGCTTTCTTT,CASSERRITEAFF
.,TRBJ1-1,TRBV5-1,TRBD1,TGCGCCAGCAGTCTACAGGGGGGGGGGAGTCATGAAGCTTTCTTT,CASSLQGGGSHEAFF
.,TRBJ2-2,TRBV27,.,TGTGCCAGCAGTTTGGCCAGTGGGGCTGTAGTAACCGGGGAGCTGTTTTTT,CASSLASGAVVTGELFF
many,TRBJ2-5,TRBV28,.,TGTGCCAGCAGCTCGAATTTCCGGGTCCAGGGGAGGCAAGAGACCCAGTACTTC,CASSSNFRVQGRQETQYF
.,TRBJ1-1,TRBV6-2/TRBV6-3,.,TGTGCCAGCAGACCTACACCCGGCCGGGGTACTGAAGCTTTCTTT,CASRPTPGRGTEAFF
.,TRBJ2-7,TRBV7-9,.,TGTGCCAGCAGCTTAGCAGGGGGGGGGCCCTCCGGCTACGAGCAGTACTTC,CASSLAGGGPSGYEQYF
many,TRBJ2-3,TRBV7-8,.,TGTGCCAGCAGCTTAGTTGACATAGCTAGCACAGATACGCAGTATTTT,CASSLVDIASTDTQYF
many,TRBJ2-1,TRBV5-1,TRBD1,TGCGCCAGCAGCTTGAGAACAGGGGTCTACAATGAGCAGTTCTTC,CASSLRTGVYNEQFF
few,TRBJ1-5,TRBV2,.,TGTGCCAGCAGTGAGAGGATTTATCAGCCCCAGCATTTT,CASSERIYQPQHF
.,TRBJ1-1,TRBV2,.,TGTGCCAGCGGGGGACCTGAAGCTTTCTTT,CASGGPEAFF
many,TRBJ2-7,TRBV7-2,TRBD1,TGTGCCAGCAGCTCCGGGACAGTCTCCTACGAGCAGTACTTC,CASSSGTVSYEQYF
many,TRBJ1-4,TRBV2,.,TGTGCCAGCAGGGATTGGGGTACTAATGAAAAACTGTTTTTT,CASRDWGTNEKLFF
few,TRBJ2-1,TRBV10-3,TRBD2,TGTGCCACCAGGACTAGCCCCCTGGATGAGCAGTTCTTC,CATRTSPLDEQFF
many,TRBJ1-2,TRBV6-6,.,TGTGCCAGCAGTTACTCGAATCGTTGGGGCGCCGACTATGGCTACACCTTC,CASSYSNRWGADYGYTF
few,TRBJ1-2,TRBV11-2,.,TGTGCCAGCAGCCCCGGTGGCCGTGGCTATGGCTACACCTTC,CASSPGGRGYGYTF
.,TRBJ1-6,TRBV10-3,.,TGTGCCATCAGTGAGTCGACGATTGGGGGTAATTCACCCCTCCACTTT,CAISESTIGGNSPLHF
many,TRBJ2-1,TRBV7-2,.,TGTGCCAGCAGCCCATCCGTGGCTAGTGAGCAGTTCTTC,CASSPSVASEQFF
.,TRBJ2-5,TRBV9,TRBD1,TGTGCCAGCAGCACCGGACAGGGAAAAGAGACCCAGTACTTC,CASSTGQGKETQYF